The 6 T cell receptor beta chains below were found in one sample sequenced in a study of cytomegalovirus exposure and HLA in healthy donors listed by TCRdb under 2017. The library was obtained by the immunoSEQ multiplex PCR assay. TCRdb's version of the immuneACCESS table is confined to in-frame rearrangements and falls short of the full clone set. An unresolved V gene accounts for under half of the shortfall where checked; the remainder is of unknown origin. The sample table contains 150,000 or so clones; only one count was recorded for 85% of them. Approximately 2% of the sample lies in the top ten. Input material: PBMCs. The receptors come from a man aged 25-45 years in good health and CMV-seropositive.

This clone was observed a single time. The V gene is TRBV15, the J gene TRBJ1-4, with TRBD1 identical over 10 bases. Germline-derived CDR1 and CDR2 are LNHNV and YYDKDF (reference sequence). This CDR3 is built from 15 residues. Trimming took 0 bases from V and 8 from J; bases not matched to a gene: 3. CDR3 DNA: TGTGCCACCAGCAGAGATTGGACAGGGGGGGAAAAACTGTTTTTT. Translated, it gives CATSRDWTGGEKLFF.

This chain joins TRBV5-1 and TRBJ1-4; possibly TRBD1 for D (6 bases). In germline, CDR1 is SGHRS, CDR2 YFSETQ. The CDR3 runs to 14 residues. Trimming stripped 4 bases from V and 8 bases from J, with 15 bases between. This chain's CDR3 is CASSPGALGEKLFF. CDR3 DNA sequence: TGCGCCAGCAGCCCAGGGGCCTTGGGGGAAAAACTGTTTTTT.

The chain couples TRBV10-3 to TRBJ2-5; 10 bases align to TRBD1. With V trimmed by 2 bases and J by 2 bases, 2 bases remained unmatched. Per the germline V gene, CDR1 is ENHRY and CDR2 is SYGVKD. CDR3 length equals 15 residues. CDR3 nucleotide sequence: TGTGCCATCAGTGAGGGACAGGGGGTTCAAGAGACCCAGTACTTC. Its translation: CAISEGQGVQETQYF.

The chain is built from TRBV12-5 and TRBJ2-7; TRBD1 agrees at 7 bases. There are 14 residues in the CDR3. CDR1 is LGHNT and CDR2 is FRNRAP in the germline V gene. Trimming at V came to 6 bases and at J to 4 bases, leaving 9 bases not matched to a gene. For the CDR3, the DNA is TGTGCTAGTGGCCCCGAGACAGGGCGATACGAGCAGTACTTC. Translation: CASGPETGRYEQYF.

This sequence joins TRBV7-6 and TRBJ2-3; D is perhaps TRBD2 (6 bases). Germline loops: CDR1 SGHVS, CDR2 FNYEAQ. The CDR3 has 15 residues. Trimming stripped 5 bases from V and 8 bases from J, with 20 bases between. The CDR3 protein is CASSPIAVGWGTQYF. Here the CDR3 DNA reads TGTGCCAGCAGCCCAATAGCGGTGGGGTGGGGTACGCAGTATTTT.

The chain recombines TRBV11-2 with TRBJ2-1; 8 nucleotides align to TRBD2. The CDR3 has 18 residues. Trimming cost V 3 bases and J 4 bases; bases outside gene matches: 14. Germline V gene sequence: CDR1 SGHAT, CDR2 FQNNGV. CDR3 nucleotide sequence: TGTGCCAGCAGCTTTCGCAGGACTAGGGGCGGGGGGTACAATGAGCAGTTCTTC. This encodes CASSFRRTRGGGYNEQFF. The full variable domain, with the rest looked up from reference TRBV11-2 and TRBJ2-1, is EAGVAQSPRYKIIEKRQSVAFWCNPISGHATLYWYQQILGQGPKLLIQFQNNGVVDDSQLPKDRFSAERLKGVDSTLKIQPAKLEDSAVYLCASSFRRTRGGGYNEQFFGPGTRLTVL.